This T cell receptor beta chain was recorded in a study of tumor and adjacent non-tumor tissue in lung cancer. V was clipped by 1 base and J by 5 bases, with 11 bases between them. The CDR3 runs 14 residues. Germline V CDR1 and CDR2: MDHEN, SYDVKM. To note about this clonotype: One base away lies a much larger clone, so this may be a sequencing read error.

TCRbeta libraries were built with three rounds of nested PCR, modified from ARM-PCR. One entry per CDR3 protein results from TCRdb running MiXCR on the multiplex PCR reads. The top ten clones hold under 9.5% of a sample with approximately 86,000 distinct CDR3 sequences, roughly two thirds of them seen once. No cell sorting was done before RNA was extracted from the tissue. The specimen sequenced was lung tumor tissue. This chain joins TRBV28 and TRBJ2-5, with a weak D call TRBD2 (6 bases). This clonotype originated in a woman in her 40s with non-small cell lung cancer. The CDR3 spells CASSLSNGRETQYF. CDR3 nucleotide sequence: TGTGCCAGCAGTTTATCGAATGGGAGGGAGACCCAGTACTTC.